Listed below are T cell receptor beta chains from one sample, sequenced in a study of cytomegalovirus exposure and HLA in healthy donors. The data were produced by immunoSEQ multiplex PCR, yet TCRdb's version contains in-frame clones alone and is incomplete. The sample yields some 56,000 clones, less than 70% seen once. Material: PBMCs. Receptors were obtained from a human donor in good health. Both conserved end residues are part of each CDR3. The D gene is left open where the match is weak. Only some rows state a clone size, as once, few, many or a class for expanded clones.

v_call: TRBV6-6; j_call: TRBJ2-7; cdr3_length: 15; clone_size: NA; d_call: TRBD1; cdr3_aa: CASRSGQGGNYEQYF; cdr3_nt: TGTGCCAGCAGATCCGGACAGGGTGGCAACTACGAGCAGTACTTC
v_call: TRBV7-2; j_call: TRBJ2-1; cdr3_length: 13; clone_size: NA; d_call: NA; cdr3_aa: CASSLRTDNEQFF; cdr3_nt: TGTGCCAGCAGCTTACGGACAGACAATGAGCAGTTCTTC
v_call: TRBV6-6; j_call: TRBJ1-5; cdr3_length: 13; clone_size: NA; d_call: TRBD1; cdr3_aa: CASGGQGYQPQHF; cdr3_nt: TGTGCCAGCGGCGGACAGGGTTATCAGCCCCAGCATTTT
v_call: TRBV20-1; j_call: TRBJ1-1; cdr3_length: 11; clone_size: few; d_call: NA; cdr3_aa: CSVKSDTEAFF; cdr3_nt: TGCAGTGTTAAGAGTGACACTGAAGCTTTCTTT
v_call: TRBV6-1; j_call: TRBJ1-3; cdr3_length: 15; clone_size: NA; d_call: NA; cdr3_aa: CASSITRVSGNTIYF; cdr3_nt: TGTGCCAGCAGCATAACCCGGGTCTCTGGAAACACCATATATTTT
v_call: TRBV28; j_call: TRBJ1-1; cdr3_length: 13; clone_size: NA; d_call: NA; cdr3_aa: CASSSSDSFEAFF; cdr3_nt: NA
v_call: TRBV4-1; j_call: TRBJ2-2; cdr3_length: 15; clone_size: NA; d_call: TRBD1; cdr3_aa: CASRQGVGNTGELFF; cdr3_nt: TGCGCCAGCAGACAGGGGGTCGGCAACACCGGGGAGCTGTTTTTT
v_call: TRBV5-1; j_call: TRBJ1-5; cdr3_length: 16; clone_size: NA; d_call: TRBD1; cdr3_aa: CASSPQGGYSNQPQHF; cdr3_nt: TGCGCCAGCAGCCCACAGGGGGGCTATAGCAATCAGCCCCAGCATTTT
v_call: TRBV27; j_call: TRBJ2-3; cdr3_length: 13; clone_size: NA; d_call: NA; cdr3_aa: CASSPPNADTQYF; cdr3_nt: TGTGCCAGCAGCCCCCCCAATGCAGATACGCAGTATTTT
v_call: TRBV4-2; j_call: TRBJ2-1; cdr3_length: 17; clone_size: NA; d_call: NA; cdr3_aa: CASSQDGRAGAQSEQFF; cdr3_nt: TGTGCCAGCAGCCAAGATGGCCGGGCAGGGGCCCAGAGTGAGCAGTTCTTC
v_call: TRBV6-5; j_call: TRBJ1-6; cdr3_length: 13; clone_size: NA; d_call: NA; cdr3_aa: CASSPDTFSPLHF; cdr3_nt: TGTGCCAGCAGTCCGGACACCTTTTCACCCCTCCACTTT
v_call: TRBV27; j_call: TRBJ2-7; cdr3_length: 15; clone_size: NA; d_call: TRBD1; cdr3_aa: CASSLVGDRGHEQYF; cdr3_nt: TGTGCCAGCAGCCTCGTGGGGGACAGGGGCCACGAGCAGTACTTC
v_call: TRBV7-6; j_call: TRBJ2-1; cdr3_length: 16; clone_size: many; d_call: NA; cdr3_aa: CASSIIRDIEGYEQFF; cdr3_nt: TGTGCCAGCAGCATTATCCGGGACATCGAGGGGTATGAGCAGTTCTTC
v_call: TRBV18; j_call: TRBJ2-5; cdr3_length: 13; clone_size: NA; d_call: TRBD1; cdr3_aa: CASSTTGKETQYF; cdr3_nt: TGTGCCAGCTCAACGACAGGGAAAGAGACCCAGTACTTC
v_call: TRBV2; j_call: TRBJ2-3; cdr3_length: 12; clone_size: NA; d_call: NA; cdr3_aa: CASKGSTDTQYF; cdr3_nt: TGTGCCAGCAAGGGGAGCACAGATACGCAGTATTTT
v_call: TRBV6-1; j_call: TRBJ2-1; cdr3_length: 13; clone_size: few; d_call: TRBD2; cdr3_aa: CASRGGGAVKQFF; cdr3_nt: TGTGCCAGCAGGGGCGGGGGGGCCGTGAAGCAGTTCTTC
v_call: TRBV30; j_call: TRBJ1-4; cdr3_length: 13; clone_size: NA; d_call: NA; cdr3_aa: CAWSDDRDEKLFF; cdr3_nt: TGTGCCTGGAGTGATGACCGGGATGAAAAACTGTTTTTT
v_call: TRBV30; j_call: TRBJ2-4; cdr3_length: 13; clone_size: NA; d_call: TRBD2; cdr3_aa: CARGGASKNIQYF; cdr3_nt: TGTGCCCGGGGGGGGGCTTCCAAAAACATTCAGTACTTC
v_call: TRBV5-1; j_call: TRBJ2-7; cdr3_length: 16; clone_size: NA; d_call: TRBD2; cdr3_aa: CASSLLEGIAGYEQYF; cdr3_nt: TGCGCCAGCAGCCTCCTAGAAGGAATAGCGGGGTACGAGCAGTACTTC
v_call: TRBV9; j_call: TRBJ2-2; cdr3_length: 15; clone_size: NA; d_call: NA; cdr3_aa: CASSVRDRNTGELFF; cdr3_nt: TGTGCCAGCAGCGTACGCGACAGGAACACCGGGGAGCTGTTTTTT
v_call: TRBV5-1; j_call: TRBJ2-7; cdr3_length: 14; clone_size: NA; d_call: NA; cdr3_aa: CASSLSGVTYEQYF; cdr3_nt: TGCGCCAGCTCTTTGTCAGGGGTGACCTACGAGCAGTACTTC
v_call: TRBV18; j_call: TRBJ2-7; cdr3_length: 14; clone_size: NA; d_call: NA; cdr3_aa: CASSPTGKTYEQYF; cdr3_nt: TGTGCCAGCTCACCTACAGGGAAAACCTACGAGCAGTACTTC
v_call: TRBV5-1; j_call: TRBJ1-2; cdr3_length: 13; clone_size: NA; d_call: NA; cdr3_aa: CASSLDSLNGYTF; cdr3_nt: TGCGCCAGCAGCTTGGACAGTTTGAATGGCTACACCTTC
v_call: TRBV7-2; j_call: TRBJ2-7; cdr3_length: 18; clone_size: NA; d_call: NA; cdr3_aa: CASSLAPARVSGSYEQYF; cdr3_nt: TGTGCCAGCAGCTTAGCGCCAGCGAGAGTATCGGGCTCCTACGAGCAGTACTTC
v_call: TRBV7-2; j_call: TRBJ2-1; cdr3_length: 15; clone_size: few; d_call: TRBD2; cdr3_aa: CASRPTSGGANEQFF; cdr3_nt: TGTGCCAGCAGGCCCACTAGCGGGGGGGCCAATGAGCAGTTCTTC
v_call: TRBV6-4; j_call: TRBJ1-1; cdr3_length: 14; clone_size: NA; d_call: NA; cdr3_aa: CASSDRDSDTEAFF; cdr3_nt: TGTGCCAGCAGTGACAGAGACAGCGACACTGAAGCTTTCTTT
v_call: TRBV14; j_call: TRBJ2-1; cdr3_length: 14; clone_size: NA; d_call: NA; cdr3_aa: CASSQVEAYNEQFF; cdr3_nt: TGTGCCAGCAGCCAAGTCGAGGCCTACAATGAGCAGTTCTTC
v_call: TRBV2; j_call: TRBJ2-7; cdr3_length: 13; clone_size: once; d_call: NA; cdr3_aa: CASSEIASYEQYF; cdr3_nt: TGTGCCAGCAGTGAAATTGCGTCCTACGAGCAGTACTTC
v_call: TRBV4-1; j_call: TRBJ2-1; cdr3_length: 17; clone_size: NA; d_call: NA; cdr3_aa: CASSQTPGQGTHNEQFF; cdr3_nt: TGCGCCAGCAGCCAGACCCCGGGGCAGGGGACCCACAATGAGCAGTTCTTC
v_call: TRBV27; j_call: TRBJ1-3; cdr3_length: 13; clone_size: NA; d_call: NA; cdr3_aa: CASSSNSGNTIYF; cdr3_nt: TGTGCCAGCAGTTCCAACTCTGGAAACACCATATATTTT
v_call: TRBV5-8; j_call: TRBJ2-7; cdr3_length: 16; clone_size: NA; d_call: NA; cdr3_aa: CASSLALVPTTYEQYF; cdr3_nt: TGTGCCAGCAGCTTGGCCTTGGTCCCTACTACCTACGAGCAGTACTTC
v_call: TRBV28; j_call: TRBJ2-2; cdr3_length: 18; clone_size: NA; d_call: TRBD1; cdr3_aa: CASSFFPGGPSFPGELFF; cdr3_nt: TGTGCCAGCAGTTTCTTCCCAGGGGGCCCCAGTTTTCCGGGGGAGCTGTTTTTT
v_call: TRBV7-9; j_call: TRBJ1-5; cdr3_length: 15; clone_size: NA; d_call: NA; cdr3_aa: CASSLGGYSNQPQHF; cdr3_nt: TGTGCCAGCAGCTTAGGCGGGTATAGCAATCAGCCCCAGCATTTT
v_call: TRBV18; j_call: TRBJ2-7; cdr3_length: 12; clone_size: once; d_call: NA; cdr3_aa: CASSQTDYEQYF; cdr3_nt: TGTGCCAGCTCACAGACAGACTACGAGCAGTACTTC
v_call: TRBV30; j_call: TRBJ1-2; cdr3_length: 15; clone_size: NA; d_call: NA; cdr3_aa: CAWSGAHQPYYGYTF; cdr3_nt: TGTGCCTGGAGTGGGGCACATCAGCCATACTATGGCTACACCTTC